The following is a T cell receptor beta chain sequence with its context. What it binds is unknown. The CDR3 loop spans 14 amino acids. The V gene end was trimmed by 11 bases and the J gene end by 1 base; junction bases not matched to a gene: 6. After extraction with the RNeasy kit, about 0.45 to 1 ug of the RNA was reverse transcribed using random hexamers. One entry per CDR3 protein results from TCRdb running MiXCR on the immunoSEQ multiplex PCR reads. This repertoire shows about 240,000 distinct CDR3 sequences, 90% to 96% found once; its top ten account for about 0.095%. Blood CD8+ and CD4+ T cells underwent high-throughput TCR beta sequencing. The sample comes from a study of CD8 T cells in Susac syndrome. Study-level findings and limits: CD4+ T cell repertoires in Susac syndrome exhibited no evidence of clonal expansion.

This TCR was sampled from a human donor with Susac syndrome. The genes are TRBV12-3 or TRBV12-4 and TRBJ2-2; 8 positions match TRBD1. The specimen sequenced was CD4+ T cells from PBMCs. The CDR3 bases are TGTGCCGGTAGACAGGGGTTGAACACCGGGGAGCTGTTTTTT. Translated, it gives CAGRQGLNTGELFF.